The 27 T cell receptor beta chains in this list originate from one sample, sequenced in a study of cytomegalovirus exposure and HLA in healthy donors. Clones were sequenced by immunoSEQ multiplex PCR, and TCRdb holds only the in-frame ones, with some missing. The table shows under 200,000 clones, with about 90% occurring only once. Sequencing input: PBMCs. Source of these receptors: a woman in her late teens or twenties in good health and CMV-seropositive.

The chain employs TRBV7-2 and TRBJ2-3; 14 bases line up with TRBD2. CDR3 length equals 18 residues. V shed 4 bases, J shed 4 bases, and the junction held 10 bases outside the gene matches. Germline V gene lookup returns CDR1 SGHTA and CDR2 FQGNSA. The CDR3 DNA sequence: TGTGCCAGCAGCTACCCCGGGACTAGCGGGAGTTGGGCAGATACGCAGTATTTT. Its protein product is CASSYPGTSGSWADTQYF.

This chain connects TRBV5-6 to TRBJ2-1, with 11 positions matching TRBD2. This CDR3 is built from 14 residues. The junction had 3 bases not matched to a gene; V was cut back by 0 bases and J by 10 bases. The germline V gene has CDR1 SGHDT and CDR2 YYEEEE. The CDR3 bases are TGTGCCAGCAGCTTGGCGCTAGCGGGAGGCGAGCAGTTCTTC. Protein product: CASSLALAGGEQFF.

The J gene is TRBJ1-3, the V gene TRBV11-1; D remains unclear. V gave up 5 bases and J gave up 3 bases, with 8 bases separating them. The CDR3 has 13 amino acids. Germline V gene data show CDR1 as SGHAT and CDR2 as FQDESV (reference sequence). CDR3 protein: CASSPSYGNTIYF. The CDR3, as DNA: TGTGCCAGCAGCCCCTCCTATGGAAACACCATATATTTT. Together with reference TRBV11-1 and TRBJ1-3, the CDR3 gives the full variable domain: EAEVAQSPRYKITEKSQAVAFWCDPISGHATLYWYRQILGQGPELLVQFQDESVVDDSQLPKDRFSAERLKGVDSTLKIQPAELGDSAMYLCASSPSYGNTIYFGEGSWLTVV.

The chain carries TRBV23-1 and TRBJ1-6, with 10 bases lining up with TRBD1. TRBV23-1 is placed among ORFs of uncertain function. CDR3 length: 19 residues. V lost 3 bases, J lost 10 bases, and 18 bases stayed unmatched. The CDR3 protein is CASSHGGLVRDRGCSPLHF. DNA of the CDR3: TGCGCCAGCAGTCACGGTGGGCTGGTCCGGGACAGGGGCTGCTCACCCCTCCACTTT.

The chain has TRBV25-1 and TRBJ2-2; 10 bases map to TRBD1. Trimming took 7 bases from V and 7 from J; bases not matched to a gene: 6. Germline values: CDR1 MGHDK, CDR2 SYGVNS. CDR3 length: 14 residues. CDR3 sequence reads: CASKGTGDSGELFF. The CDR3 DNA sequence: TGTGCCAGCAAAGGGACAGGGGACAGCGGGGAGCTGTTTTTT.

The V and J genes are TRBV4-1 and TRBJ2-1; tentatively, D is TRBD1 (5 bases). The germline gives CDR1 MGHRA, CDR2 YSYEKL. V was cut by 1 base and J by 6 bases, with 13 bases left in between. This CDR3 has 15 residues. DNA of the CDR3: TGCGCCAGCAGCCAAGCAGCTCCTAGGGGCAATGAGCAGTTCTTC. This sequence encodes CASSQAAPRGNEQFF.

The chain couples TRBV30 to TRBJ2-7; D ambiguous. Trimming left V 1 base short and J 3 bases short, with 10 bases between. The CDR3 has 13 residues. Per germline, CDR1 GTSNPN and CDR2 SVGIG (reference sequence). Written as DNA, the CDR3 is TGTGCCTGGAGTGGGCCAGCGCTCTACGAGCAGTACTTC. It translates to CAWSGPALYEQYF.

The CDR3 DNA is TGTGCCAGTAGTCTGGGACAGGGGGCTAACTATGGCTACACCTTC. Encoded protein: CASSLGQGANYGYTF. The chain links TRBV19 to TRBJ1-2; 11 positions agree with TRBD1. CDR1 and CDR2 from the germline V gene are LNHDA and SQIVND (reference sequence). The CDR3 spans 15 residues. With V trimmed by 5 bases and J by 0 bases, 2 bases remained unmatched.

This clone has more than one count but fewer than ten. The chain links TRBV14 to TRBJ2-2, with TRBD1 matching over 7 bases. CDR1 is SGHDN and CDR2 is FVKESK in the germline V gene. The V and J ends lost 3 bases and 4 bases, in that order; junction bases with no gene match: 8. The CDR3 contains 16 residues. In DNA, the CDR3 is TGTGCCAGCAGCCAGGCGGCAGGGGGTCGCACCGGGGAGCTGTTTTTT. It specifies CASSQAAGGRTGELFF. Based on the CDR3 plus reference TRBV14 and TRBJ2-2, the full variable domain is EAGVTQFPSHSVIEKGQTVTLRCDPISGHDNLYWYRRVMGKEIKFLLHFVKESKQDESGMPNNRFLAERTGGTYSTLKVQPAELEDSGVYFCASSQAAGGRTGELFFGEGSRLTVL.

The chain links TRBV29-1 to TRBJ2-1, with D unclear. Trimming took 5 bases from V and 0 from J, leaving 14 bases between them. Germline assignment: CDR1 SQVTM and CDR2 ANQGSEA. The CDR3 length is 15 residues. The CDR3 loop is CSVRGGEDSYNEQFF. Written as DNA, the CDR3 is TGCAGCGTTAGAGGCGGTGAGGACTCCTACAATGAGCAGTTCTTC.

The chain carries TRBV9 and TRBJ1-2; a possible D gene is TRBD1 (5 bases). The germline gives CDR1 SGDLS, CDR2 YYNGEE. V was trimmed by 5 bases and J by 3 bases, leaving 17 bases between them. The CDR3 covers 15 residues. This CDR3 is CASRDRRGTDYGYTF. Written as DNA, the CDR3 is TGTGCCAGCAGAGATAGACGCGGGACGGACTATGGCTACACCTTC.

The chain has TRBV7-9 and TRBJ2-7; 8 bases map to TRBD2. The germline V gene has CDR1 SEHNR and CDR2 FQNEAQ (reference sequence). J gave up 6 bases and V 2 bases, and 3 bases lay outside the gene matches. This CDR3 region has 13 residues. CDR3 DNA: TGTGCCAGCAGCTTATCTGCGGGGGGCGAGCAGTACTTC. This gives the protein CASSLSAGGEQYF.

This chain joins TRBV4-3 and TRBJ2-3; TRBD1 aligns across 11 bases. J was trimmed by 2 bases and V by 0 bases; bases with no gene match: 7. CDR1 LGHNA and CDR2 YSLEER come from the germline V gene. The CDR3 consists of 18 residues. CDR3 sequence (DNA): TGCGCCAGCAGCCAAGAAACGGGACAGGGGGTTGACACAGATACGCAGTATTTT. It yields the protein CASSQETGQGVDTDTQYF.

The J gene is TRBJ1-5, the V gene TRBV4-2; 8 bases align to TRBD1. Trimming removed 0 bases from V and 2 bases from J; junction bases left unmatched: 9. Germline V gene lookup returns CDR1 LGHNA and CDR2 YNFKEQ. This CDR3 has 18 residues. The CDR3 DNA reads as TGTGCCAGCAGCCAAGAAGGCAGGGGGCCCAATGGCAATCAGCCCCAGCATTTT. It yields the protein CASSQEGRGPNGNQPQHF.

This clone was observed a single time. This chain connects TRBV2 to TRBJ1-1; D unclear. The CDR3 totals 14 residues. The ends were cut back, 6 bases at V and 5 bases at J, with 16 bases in the middle. CDR1 and CDR2 from the germline V gene are SNHLY and FYNNEI. CDR3 sequence: CASSALGAGTEAFF. For the CDR3, the DNA is TGTGCCAGCAGCGCCTTGGGTGCGGGAACTGAAGCTTTCTTT.

The genes are TRBV13 and TRBJ2-2; 7 nucleotides line up with TRBD1. Germline assignment: CDR1 PRHDT and CDR2 FYEKMQ (reference sequence). The ends lost 1 base at V and 0 bases at J; junction bases unmatched: 2. This CDR3 comprises 16 residues. The CDR3 protein is CASSLEGTANTGELFF. The CDR3 DNA sequence: TGTGCCAGCAGCTTAGAGGGGACAGCGAACACCGGGGAGCTGTTTTTT.

The chain combines TRBV27 with TRBJ2-7; a weak D match, TRBD2 (6 bases). The length of the CDR3 is 15 residues. Germline V gene lookup returns CDR1 MNHEY and CDR2 SMNVEV (reference sequence). V was shortened by 3 bases and J by 4 bases, with 16 bases between the two germline ends. The CDR3 region has the DNA TGTGCCAGCAGTTTGGGGCGAGGACGGGGGTACGAGCAGTACTTC. This gives the protein CASSLGRGRGYEQYF.

This clone was seen a handful of times. V and J are TRBV5-4 and TRBJ2-7, with 10 bases lining up with TRBD2. Germline-derived CDR1 and CDR2 are SGHNT and YYREEE (reference sequence). V was clipped by 4 bases and J by 1 base; unmatched bases: 5. The CDR3 runs to 15 residues. The chain's CDR3 is CASSSPSGGSYEQYF. DNA for the CDR3: TGTGCCAGCAGCAGTCCTAGCGGGGGTTCCTACGAGCAGTACTTC.

The V gene is TRBV6-1, the J gene TRBJ2-7; 7 bases line up with TRBD1. This CDR3 is built from 14 residues. CDR1 is MNHNS and CDR2 is SASEGT in the germline V gene. With V trimmed by 4 bases and J by 0 bases, 3 bases remained unmatched. CDR3 in amino acids: CASSGTGSSYEQYF. The DNA for the CDR3 is TGTGCCAGCAGTGGGACAGGTAGCTCCTACGAGCAGTACTTC.

This clone was observed once. The CDR3, as DNA: TGTGCCAGCAGTTATTCCCGGGACAGGGGAGACGAGCAGTACTTC. Its protein is CASSYSRDRGDEQYF. This chain joins TRBV6-5 and TRBJ2-7; 10 nucleotides agree with TRBD1. Trimming took 3 bases from V and 5 from J; bases not matched to a gene: 7. Germline V gives CDR1 MNHEY, CDR2 SVGAGI. CDR3 length: 15 amino acids.

The chain combines TRBV11-2 with TRBJ2-7, with a weak D call TRBD1 (6 bases). Trimming stripped 0 bases from V and 12 bases from J, with 15 bases between. This CDR3 comprises 13 residues. Germline CDR1 is SGHAT and CDR2 is FQNNGV. The CDR3: CASSLERAGQMYF. The CDR3 DNA reads TGTGCCAGCAGCTTAGAGAGGGCAGGACAGATGTACTTC.

This chain links TRBV28 with TRBJ2-7, with D unresolved. Germline CDR1 is MDHEN and CDR2 is SYDVKM. The CDR3 loop spans 11 amino acids. Trimming shortened V by 7 bases and J by 2 bases, and 6 bases separated the two germline ends. The CDR3 here is CASTRAYEQYF. The CDR3 nucleotides are TGTGCCAGCACCCGGGCCTACGAGCAGTACTTC.

This CDR3 reads CASSLEMGALNTEAFF. The CDR3 DNA is TGTGCCAGCAGCCTGGAGATGGGGGCTTTGAACACTGAAGCTTTCTTT. This chain uses TRBV7-8 with TRBJ1-1; D is perhaps TRBD1 (6 bases). Trimming left V 5 bases short and J 0 bases short, with 16 bases between. This CDR3 comprises 16 residues. The germline V gene has CDR1 SGHVS and CDR2 FQNEAQ. The entire variable domain, with the rest obtained from reference TRBV7-8 and TRBJ1-1, is as follows: GAGVSQSPRYKVAKRGQDVALRCDPISGHVSLFWYQQALGQGPEFLTYFQNEAQLDKSGLPSDRFFAERPEGSVSTLKIQRTQQEDSAVYLCASSLEMGALNTEAFFGQGTRLTVV.

This clone was observed once. The chain recombines TRBV18 with TRBJ2-3; D is uncertain. V was trimmed by 0 bases and J by 2 bases, leaving 6 bases between them. Germline V gene lookup returns CDR1 KGHSH and CDR2 LQKENI. CDR3 length: 14 amino acids. The CDR3 nucleotides are TGTGCCAGCTCACCACCGGGCATCACAGATACGCAGTATTTT. Translation: CASSPPGITDTQYF.

The chain uses TRBV28 and TRBJ2-3; a possible D gene is TRBD2 (6 bases). Trimming removed 1 base at V and 3 bases at J, with 8 bases between. Germline values: CDR1 MDHEN, CDR2 SYDVKM. The CDR3 loop spans 14 amino acids. CDR3 nucleotides: TGTGCCAGCAGTTTATCACTAGCTACAGATACGCAGTATTTT. This codes for CASSLSLATDTQYF.

In DNA form, the CDR3 reads TGTGCCTGGAGGGGTACCGGGACAGGGGAAAACATTCAGTACTTC. Translation gives CAWRGTGTGENIQYF. This chain connects TRBV30 to TRBJ2-4; TRBD1 matches 10 bases. This CDR3 region has 15 residues. Germline V gene sequence: CDR1 GTSNPN, CDR2 SVGIG (reference sequence). J was trimmed by 5 bases and V by 3 bases; bases with no gene match: 7.

In its sample, this clone was seen once. V usage is TRBV6-5 and J usage is TRBJ1-6, with 7 bases that match TRBD1. The V gene end was trimmed by 5 bases and the J gene end by 7 bases; junction bases not matched to a gene: 8. Looked up from germline, CDR1 is MNHEY and CDR2 is SVGAGI. CDR3 size: 15 residues. In nucleotides, the CDR3 is TGTGCCAGCAGTCTGGACAGGTCGGGCAATTCACCCCTCCACTTT. It encodes CASSLDRSGNSPLHF.